The present TCR beta chain was sequenced within a study of shared clonotypes between healthy human individuals. Repertoires were generated with immunoSEQ multiplex PCR, while TCRdb's copy carries only in-frame clones and drops some. The sample has 2 million to 2.5 million clones; approximately 93% are singletons. Trimming at V came to 4 bases and at J to 2 bases, leaving 5 bases not matched to a gene. The CDR3 consists of 15 residues. Per the germline V gene, CDR1 is SGHRS and CDR2 is YFSETQ. V gene TRBV5-1 combines with J gene TRBJ2-1, with 8 bases aligning to TRBD2. What was sequenced was naive CD4+ T cells from PBMCs. Sample subset: CD45RA+ positively selected. This TCR came from a man younger than 35 in good health. Some clones in this sample may be carry-over from other donors' samples. CDR3 nucleotides: TGCGCCAGCAGCCGTAGCGGGACCACCTACAATGAGCAGTTCTTC. Translated: CASSRSGTTYNEQFF.